The 24 T cell receptor beta chains given below trace back to one sample, sequenced in a study of cytomegalovirus exposure and HLA in healthy donors. The PCR ran on 60 Vbeta and 13 Jbeta primers. Clones were read by immunoSEQ multiplex PCR, and TCRdb kept only the in-frame ones, dropping some. In the table there are 100,000 to 120,000 clones, 75% to 85% of which are singletons. The sample taken for sequencing was PBMCs. These receptor sequences come from a man aged 30-40 years in good health and CMV-seronegative.

The chain employs TRBV6-5 and TRBJ2-7; TRBD2 matches at 12 bases. Germline V gene lookup returns CDR1 MNHEY and CDR2 SVGAGI. V gave up 6 bases and J gave up 3 bases; unmatched junction bases: 6. The length of the CDR3 is 15 residues. The CDR3: CASRKELAGGYEQYF. CDR3 in DNA: TGTGCCAGCAGAAAAGAACTAGCGGGAGGCTACGAGCAGTACTTC.

This clone was detected a few times. This chain links TRBV19 with TRBJ1-1, with D possibly being TRBD1 (6 bases). The CDR3 length is 13 residues. Germline-derived CDR1 and CDR2 are LNHDA and SQIVND (reference sequence). V lost 6 bases and J lost 11, with 19 bases in between. CDR3: CASSPLGGRRAFF. The DNA of the CDR3 is TGTGCCAGTAGCCCCTTGGGGGGGCGTCGGGCTTTCTTT. The complete variable domain, with remaining parts taken from reference TRBV19 and TRBJ1-1, reads DGGITQSPKYLFRKEGQNVTLSCEQNLNHDAMYWYRQDPGQGLRLIYYSQIVNDFQKGDIAEGYSVSREKKESFPLTVTSAQKNPTAFYLCASSPLGGRRAFFGQGTRLTVV.

This clone has more than one count but fewer than ten. The chain uses TRBV11-3 and TRBJ2-5; TRBD1 is a possible D gene (6 bases). The germline V and J ends were trimmed by 5 bases and 5 bases, with 18 bases remaining between them. The CDR3 loop spans 15 amino acids. CDR1 is SGHNT and CDR2 is YENEEA in the germline V gene. The CDR3 loop is CASSDGQSSRETQYF. The CDR3 nucleotides read TGTGCCAGCAGCGACGGACAGAGCTCCCGGGAGACCCAGTACTTC. Drawing the rest from reference TRBV11-3 and TRBJ2-5, the complete variable domain is EAGVVQSPRYKIIEKKQPVAFWCNPISGHNTLYWYLQNLGQGPELLIRYENEEAVDDSQLPKDRFSAERLKGVDSTLKIQPAELGDSAVYLCASSDGQSSRETQYFGPGTRLLVL.

In this sample, this clone turned up once. J is TRBJ1-2 and V is TRBV27; D uncertain. Per germline, CDR1 MNHEY and CDR2 SMNVEV (reference sequence). V was trimmed by 6 bases and J by 8 bases, leaving 16 bases between them. The CDR3 runs to 13 residues. DNA for the CDR3: TGTGCCAGCAGACCGGGTCCGCTGTGGGGCTACACCTTC. It specifies CASRPGPLWGYTF.

The rearrangement joins TRBV19 to TRBJ2-7; possibly TRBD1 for D (5 bases). Trimming cost V 7 bases and J 2 bases, with 12 bases left between them. CDR1 and CDR2 (germline): LNHDA, SQIVND (reference sequence). This CDR3 has 13 amino acids. DNA for the CDR3: TGTGCCAGTACAGGGCAGGCTCCCTACGAGCAGTACTTC. Encoded protein: CASTGQAPYEQYF.

This clone occurred once. The genes are TRBV5-1 and TRBJ2-2; a weak D match, TRBD1 (6 bases). The germline V gene has CDR1 SGHRS and CDR2 YFSETQ. The V gene lost 5 bases and the J gene lost 0 bases, with 11 bases spanning the gap. The CDR3 runs 15 residues. CDR3 coding DNA: TGCGCCAGCAGACAAACAGGGACGAACACCGGGGAGCTGTTTTTT. Its translation: CASRQTGTNTGELFF.

The gene calls are TRBV19 and TRBJ2-7; D might be TRBD1 (5 bases). The CDR3 extends over 15 amino acids. V gave up 2 bases and J gave up 1 base, with 12 bases separating them. CDR1 LNHDA and CDR2 SQIVND come from the germline V gene (reference sequence). Here the CDR3 DNA reads TGTGCCAGTAGTATACAGGACACGGCTTCCTACGAGCAGTACTTC. Its translation: CASSIQDTASYEQYF. Complete variable domain (other parts from reference TRBV19 and TRBJ2-7): DGGITQSPKYLFRKEGQNVTLSCEQNLNHDAMYWYRQDPGQGLRLIYYSQIVNDFQKGDIAEGYSVSREKKESFPLTVTSAQKNPTAFYLCASSIQDTASYEQYFGPGTRLTVT.

The chain links TRBV7-9 to TRBJ2-2; tentative D call: TRBD1 (5 bases). Trimming removed 11 bases at V and 2 bases at J, with 18 bases between. Germline V gives CDR1 SEHNR, CDR2 FQNEAQ (reference sequence). The CDR3 is 15 amino acids. CDR3: CAGLRGGVNTGELFF. CDR3 nucleotides: TGTGCCGGCCTAAGGGGTGGAGTTAACACCGGGGAGCTGTTTTTT. The full variable domain, rest sourced from reference TRBV7-9 and TRBJ2-2, is DTGVSQNPRHKITKRGQNVTFRCDPISEHNRLYWYRQTLGQGPEFLTYFQNEAQLEKSRLLSDRFSAERPKGSFSTLEIQRTEQGDSAMYLCAGLRGGVNTGELFFGEGSRLTVL.

This clone occurred a few times. The chain couples TRBV5-1 to TRBJ2-7; TRBD1 aligns across 8 bases. V was clipped by 3 bases and J by 4 bases; unmatched bases: 6. The germline gives CDR1 SGHRS, CDR2 YFSETQ. The CDR3 runs to 14 residues. The CDR3 protein is CASSSGGTGYEQYF. The CDR3 DNA sequence: TGCGCCAGCAGCTCAGGGGGCACGGGATACGAGCAGTACTTC.

A word on this clone: Germline is not matched at one junction end, which may reflect a read error. V is TRBV28 and J is TRBJ2-3; D is uncertain. The germline V gene encodes CDR1 MDHEN and CDR2 SYDVKM. This CDR3 comprises 11 residues. This CDR3 reads CASSSRSQCSF. CDR3 bases: TGTGCCAGCAGTTCCCGGTCCCAATGCTCTTTT.

V and J are TRBV28 and TRBJ2-3; 8 positions agree with TRBD1. Germline V lookup: CDR1 MDHEN, CDR2 SYDVKM. V was clipped by 3 bases and J by 3 bases; unmatched bases: 5. This CDR3 is built from 15 residues. CDR3 residues: CASSFARGPTDTQYF. CDR3 nucleotides: TGTGCCAGCAGTTTCGCCAGGGGGCCTACAGATACGCAGTATTTT.

This chain connects TRBV7-8 to TRBJ2-7; TRBD1 aligns across 7 bases. Germline trimming cut 5 bases from V and 0 bases from J; bases unmatched to any gene: 13. The CDR3 is made up of 17 amino acids. Germline V gene data show CDR1 as SGHVS and CDR2 as FQNEAQ. The CDR3 DNA reads as TGTGCCAGCAGCGAACGAGACCCGGGACAGAGCTCCTACGAGCAGTACTTC. It specifies CASSERDPGQSSYEQYF.

The chain has TRBV5-1 and TRBJ2-7, with 8 positions matching TRBD2. Germline-derived CDR1 and CDR2 are SGHRS and YFSETQ. V gave up 0 bases and J gave up 0 bases; unmatched junction bases: 5. This CDR3 contains 16 residues. The CDR3 DNA follows: TGCGCCAGCAGCTTGGCAGGGCTAGCGGGCTCCTACGAGCAGTACTTC. The encoded protein is CASSLAGLAGSYEQYF. Full variable domain (remainder filled in from reference TRBV5-1 and TRBJ2-7): KAGVTQTPRYLIKTRGQQVTLSCSPISGHRSVSWYQQTPGQGLQFLFEYFSETQRNKGNFPGRFSGRQFSNSRSEMNVSTLELGDSALYLCASSLAGLAGSYEQYFGPGTRLTVT.

The V call is TRBV7-8, the J call TRBJ2-1; TRBD1 agrees at 9 bases. The length of the CDR3 is 17 residues. Germline V gene sequence: CDR1 SGHVS, CDR2 FQNEAQ. V was pared by 6 bases and J by 9 bases, with 18 bases of the junction left unmatched. The CDR3 region has the DNA TGTGCCAGCAGACATAATCTCGGACAGGGGATCGGGATTGAGCAGTTCTTC. It encodes CASRHNLGQGIGIEQFF.

The chain carries TRBV6-1 and TRBJ2-7; D may be TRBD2 (5 bases). V shed 5 bases and J shed 4 bases, with 12 bases lying between them. The CDR3 runs to 13 residues. Germline V gene data show CDR1 as MNHNS and CDR2 as SASEGT. In nucleotides, the CDR3 is TGTGCCAGCAGTAGGTTGAGGGAGTACGAGCAGTACTTC. Translated, it gives CASSRLREYEQYF.

The chain carries TRBV19 and TRBJ2-7; TRBD1 agrees at 7 bases. CDR1 LNHDA and CDR2 SQIVND come from the germline V gene (reference sequence). The CDR3 is 14 amino acids. V shed 4 bases, J shed 4 bases, and the junction held 7 bases outside the gene matches. The DNA of the CDR3 is TGTGCCAGTAGTAACGGACAGGTCTTTTACGAGCAGTACTTC. Translation: CASSNGQVFYEQYF.

This chain connects TRBV19 to TRBJ1-1; D is unresolved. Germline lookup yields CDR1 LNHDA and CDR2 SQIVND (reference sequence). The CDR3 has 14 residues. V was trimmed by 6 bases and J by 4 bases, leaving 15 bases between them. CDR3 residues: CASRSEGIGTEAFF. CDR3 DNA: TGTGCCAGTAGATCCGAGGGTATCGGCACTGAAGCTTTCTTT.

The V and J genes are TRBV6-1 and TRBJ2-7, with D tentatively TRBD1 (6 bases). CDR1 MNHNS and CDR2 SASEGT come from the germline V gene. The V end lost 3 bases, the J end lost 4 bases, and 13 bases lay between the germline ends. The CDR3 runs 14 residues. The CDR3 sequence: CASSDRTRGYEQYF. The CDR3 coding sequence is TGTGCCAGCAGTGACCGGACCAGGGGTTACGAGCAGTACTTC.

The chain recombines TRBV28 with TRBJ2-5, with TRBD2 matching 8 bases. Germline trimming cut 8 bases from V and 4 bases from J; bases unmatched to any gene: 12. Germline assignment: CDR1 MDHEN and CDR2 SYDVKM. CDR3 length: 15 amino acids. CDR3 DNA: TGTGCCAGCGGTCCCGGGGGGGCAGGGGCAGAGACCCAGTACTTC. This gives the protein CASGPGGAGAETQYF.

The V and J genes are TRBV7-2 and TRBJ1-1; D remains unclear. CDR1 and CDR2 (germline): SGHTA, FQGNSA. The CDR3 is 13 residues long. Trimming took 2 bases from V and 7 from J, leaving 11 bases between them. The CDR3 nucleotides read TGTGCCAGCAGCTTAACTAGTGCCGGTGAAGCTTTCTTT. Protein sequence: CASSLTSAGEAFF. Based on the CDR3 plus reference TRBV7-2 and TRBJ1-1, the full variable domain is GAGVSQSPSNKVTEKGKDVELRCDPISGHTALYWYRQSLGQGLEFLIYFQGNSAPDKSGLPSDRFSAERTGGSVSTLTIQRTQQEDSAVYLCASSLTSAGEAFFGQGTRLTVV.

Only a few counts were recorded for this clone. This sequence joins TRBV7-7 and TRBJ1-4; 11 bases map to TRBD1. The CDR3 covers 15 residues. V was clipped by 4 bases and J by 6 bases; unmatched bases: 4. The germline CDR1 and CDR2 sequences are SSHAT and FNYEAQ (reference sequence). The CDR3 sequence: CASSSDRGHHEKLFF. The CDR3 DNA reads as TGTGCCAGCAGCTCGGACAGGGGGCACCATGAAAAACTGTTTTTT.

The chain recombines TRBV7-2 with TRBJ2-3, with 10 bases identical to TRBD2. CDR3 size: 18 residues. V was pared by 4 bases and J by 0 bases, with 10 bases of the junction left unmatched. In germline, CDR1 is SGHTA, CDR2 FQGNSA. This CDR3 is CASSSGGLAVTSTDTQYF. As DNA, the CDR3 is TGTGCCAGCAGCTCGGGAGGACTAGCGGTGACTAGCACAGATACGCAGTATTTT.

The rearrangement links TRBV7-8 to TRBJ2-1, with 11 bases lining up with TRBD2. J gave up 0 bases and V 5 bases, and 12 bases lay outside the gene matches. CDR3 length: 19 residues. From germline, CDR1 is SGHVS and CDR2 FQNEAQ. CDR3 coding DNA: TGTGCCAGCAGCAATCCCGGGACTAGCGGTCAGAGCTCCTACAATGAGCAGTTCTTC. Protein sequence: CASSNPGTSGQSSYNEQFF.

This rearrangement joins TRBV4-2 to TRBJ2-5; 13 bases agree with TRBD2. The J segment lost 3 bases and the V segment lost 5 bases, leaving 15 bases of the junction unmatched. This CDR3 is 19 amino acids long. Per the germline V gene, CDR1 is LGHNA and CDR2 is YNFKEQ. In nucleotides, the CDR3 is TGTGCCAGCAGCTCTCGAATGGGTGGGACTAGCGGGAACAAAGAGACCCAGTACTTC. Translated: CASSSRMGGTSGNKETQYF.